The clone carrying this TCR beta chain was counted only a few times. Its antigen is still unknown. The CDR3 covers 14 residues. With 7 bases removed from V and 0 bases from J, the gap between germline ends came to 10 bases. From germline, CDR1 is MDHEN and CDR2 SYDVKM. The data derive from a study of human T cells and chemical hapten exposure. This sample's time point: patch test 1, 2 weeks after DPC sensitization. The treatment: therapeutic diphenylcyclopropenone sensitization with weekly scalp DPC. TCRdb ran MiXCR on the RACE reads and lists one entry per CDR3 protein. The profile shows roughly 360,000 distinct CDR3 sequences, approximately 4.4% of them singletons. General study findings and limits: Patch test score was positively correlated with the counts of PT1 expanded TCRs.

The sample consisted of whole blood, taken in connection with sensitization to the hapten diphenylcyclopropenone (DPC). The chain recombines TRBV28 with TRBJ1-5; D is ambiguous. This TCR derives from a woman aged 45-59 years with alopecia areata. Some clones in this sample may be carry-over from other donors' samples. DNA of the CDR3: TGTGCCAGCACCCCGACTGATAGCAATCAGCCCCAGCATTTT. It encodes CASTPTDSNQPQHF.